The 27 T cell receptor beta chains reported below all come from one sample, sequenced in a study of blood T cell repertoires in COVID-19. The protocol was immunoSEQ multiplex PCR, while the TCRdb copy is restricted to in-frame clones and leaves out a portion. Of 75,000 to 95,000 clones detected, more than 75% appear once; the ten largest clones hold more than 0.85%. Material for sequencing was peripheral blood. The receptors shown here come from a human donor in a cohort sampled during active COVID-19.

This clone was seen just once. The chain is built from TRBV19 and TRBJ1-2, with TRBD1 matching over 7 bases. J was trimmed by 0 bases and V by 5 bases; bases with no gene match: 6. Germline CDR1 is LNHDA and CDR2 is SQIVND (reference sequence). The CDR3 loop spans 15 amino acids. In DNA form, the CDR3 reads TGTGCCAGTAGTGTCGACAGGGATCCTAACTATGGCTACACCTTC. Translated, it gives CASSVDRDPNYGYTF.

The chain recombines TRBV3-1 (or the pseudogene TRBV3-2) with TRBJ1-2; 7 bases match TRBD1. The CDR3 extends over 16 amino acids. The trim removed 3 bases at V and 4 bases at J, leaving 11 bases unmatched. In germline, CDR1 is LGHDT, CDR2 YNNKEL (reference sequence). The CDR3 is CASSHDADRAVYGYTF. CDR3 bases: TGTGCCAGCAGCCATGATGCAGACAGGGCCGTCTATGGCTACACCTTC.

The DNA for the CDR3 is TGCGCCAGCAGCCTATCGACAGGGCAGTCCTACGAGCAGTACTTC. It specifies CASSLSTGQSYEQYF. The chain recombines TRBV4-1 with TRBJ2-7; 7 bases are a match to TRBD1. The CDR3 totals 15 residues. V lost 4 bases, J lost 1 base, and 7 bases stayed unmatched. The V gene's germline CDR1 is MGHRA and CDR2 YSYEKL.

In its sample, this clone was seen a few times. V is TRBV7-2 and J is TRBJ2-3; unclear D gene. Germline loops: CDR1 SGHTA, CDR2 FQGNSA. The V end lost 0 bases, the J end lost 10 bases, and 17 bases lay between the germline ends. The CDR3 totals 15 residues. Here the CDR3 reads CASSLAEWRRRAQYF. The CDR3, as DNA: TGTGCCAGCAGCTTAGCCGAGTGGCGTAGGAGAGCGCAGTATTTT.

The chain is built from TRBV7-3 and TRBJ2-7; 10 bases are a match to TRBD1. Trimming cost V 1 base and J 2 bases; bases outside gene matches: 2. The CDR3 extends over 15 amino acids. Per germline, CDR1 SGHTA and CDR2 FQGTGA. CDR3 sequence reads: CASSLSGQGAYEQYF. The DNA of the CDR3 is TGTGCCAGCAGCTTAAGTGGACAGGGGGCCTACGAGCAGTACTTC.

CDR3 DNA sequence: TGTGCCAGCACCCGGACAGGGGGAAACATTCAGTACTTC. This encodes CASTRTGGNIQYF. The chain is built from TRBV28 and TRBJ2-4, with TRBD1 identical over 10 bases. The J segment lost 6 bases and the V segment lost 7 bases, leaving 3 bases of the junction unmatched. Germline CDR1 MDHEN, CDR2 SYDVKM. The CDR3 runs 13 residues.

V and J are TRBV19 and TRBJ1-2, with 7 bases lining up with TRBD1. V shed 2 bases and J 2 bases; nucleotides not matched to a gene: 5. This CDR3 has 15 amino acids. Looked up from germline, CDR1 is LNHDA and CDR2 is SQIVND (reference sequence). CDR3 sequence: CASSINGRGNYGYTF. The CDR3 nucleotides are TGTGCCAGTAGTATAAATGGCAGGGGGAACTATGGCTACACCTTC.

The chain is built from TRBV7-9 and TRBJ2-5; D gene ambiguous. The J call may be wrong; the DNA end is better matched by TRBJ2-7. This CDR3 has 13 residues. Germline CDR1 SEHNR, CDR2 FQNEAQ (reference sequence). The CDR3 region has the DNA TGTGCCAGCCAATCCAAGAGCTCCTACGAGCAGTACTTC. Its protein product is CASQSKSSYEQYF.

The J gene is TRBJ2-7, the V gene TRBV16, with TRBD2 identical over 9 bases. This CDR3 is 15 amino acids long. Germline trimming cut 6 bases from V and 0 bases from J; bases unmatched to any gene: 6. The V gene's germline CDR1 is KGHSY and CDR2 FQNENV. DNA for the CDR3: TGTGCCAGCAGTCATTTTAGCGGGAGCTCCTACGAGCAGTACTTC. Residues: CASSHFSGSSYEQYF.

The V gene is TRBV29-1, the J gene TRBJ1-4; 7 positions agree with TRBD1. The V segment lost 4 bases and the J segment 5 bases; nucleotides outside the gene matches: 7. CDR3 size: 14 residues. Germline CDR1 SQVTM, CDR2 ANQGSEA. The CDR3, as DNA: TGCAGCGTTGGTCAGGGGGACGAAAATGAAAAACTGTTTTTT. It encodes CSVGQGDENEKLFF.

The rearrangement joins TRBV24-1 to TRBJ2-5; weak D call: TRBD1 (6 bases). In germline, CDR1 is KGHDR, CDR2 SFDVKD. V was pared by 6 bases and J by 2 bases, with 18 bases between. The CDR3 runs 16 residues. The CDR3 DNA reads TGTGCCACCAGTAACATACAGGGTAAAGGGCAAGAGACCCAGTACTTC. Translating it yields CATSNIQGKGQETQYF.

The chain combines TRBV5-4 with TRBJ2-5, with TRBD2 matching 9 bases. The germline V gene encodes CDR1 SGHNT and CDR2 YYREEE (reference sequence). Trimming took 0 bases from V and 7 from J; bases not matched to a gene: 10. The CDR3 has 16 residues. The CDR3 DNA reads TGTGCCAGCAGCTTGGGACTAGCGGTCCGAGGGGGGACCCAGTACTTC. This translates into CASSLGLAVRGGTQYF.

The chain links TRBV19 to TRBJ1-5; D not certain. CDR1 and CDR2 (germline): LNHDA, SQIVND (reference sequence). V was trimmed by 10 bases and J by 3 bases, leaving 16 bases between them. The CDR3 length is 14 residues. The CDR3 loop is CATHPGISNQPQHF. The CDR3 nucleotides are TGTGCCACCCACCCGGGGATATCCAATCAGCCCCAGCATTTT. Filled out from reference TRBV19 and TRBJ1-5, the complete variable domain reads DGGITQSPKYLFRKEGQNVTLSCEQNLNHDAMYWYRQDPGQGLRLIYYSQIVNDFQKGDIAEGYSVSREKKESFPLTVTSAQKNPTAFYLCATHPGISNQPQHFGDGTRLSIL.

The chain combines TRBV2 with TRBJ2-7; a weak D match, TRBD2 (5 bases). The V and J ends lost 7 bases and 6 bases respectively, with 16 bases between them. Germline values: CDR1 SNHLY, CDR2 FYNNEI. The CDR3 is 13 amino acids. CDR3 sequence reads: CASKTPPEAEQYF. The CDR3 DNA reads as TGTGCCAGCAAAACCCCCCCGGAGGCCGAGCAGTACTTC.

As to this clone: One end of the junction fails to match germline, which may point to a read error. The chain links TRBV7-7 to TRBJ2-2; 14 nucleotides line up with TRBD2. CDR1 and CDR2 (germline): SSHAT, FNYEAQ (reference sequence). This CDR3 has 16 residues. DNA for the CDR3: TGTGCTAGCAGCCAAGGGACTAGCGGGAGAGCCGGGGAGCTGTTTTTT. It codes for CASSQGTSGRAGELFF.

This clone occurred once. The chain couples TRBV6-4 to TRBJ2-3; TRBD2 aligns across 14 bases. This CDR3 has 16 amino acids. Germline CDR1 reads MRHNA; CDR2 reads SNTAGT. After removal of 6 bases from V and 5 bases from J, the junction contained 7 bases not matched to a gene. CDR3 protein: CASSPGLAGAIDTQYF. The DNA of the CDR3 is TGTGCCAGCAGCCCGGGACTAGCGGGAGCAATAGATACGCAGTATTTT.

V and J are TRBV7-9 and TRBJ2-2; possible D gene TRBD2, 5 bases. V was clipped by 11 bases and J by 4 bases, with 17 bases between them. The CDR3 length is 14 residues. Germline loops: CDR1 SEHNR, CDR2 FQNEAQ (reference sequence). The CDR3 here is CASRQRTTTGELFF. The CDR3 DNA is TGTGCCTCCAGGCAGCGGACGACCACCGGGGAGCTGTTTTTT.

This chain uses TRBV27 with TRBJ2-6; no firm D call. Trimming removed 0 bases at V and 0 bases at J, with 6 bases between. Germline values: CDR1 MNHEY, CDR2 SMNVEV (reference sequence). This CDR3 spans 16 amino acids. In DNA, the CDR3 is TGTGCCAGCAGTTTATCCTCAGGCTCTGGGGCCAACGTCCTGACTTTC. It translates to CASSLSSGSGANVLTF.

The chain links TRBV5-1 to TRBJ2-3; 8 nucleotides align to TRBD1. CDR3 size: 14 residues. Per the germline V gene, CDR1 is SGHRS and CDR2 is YFSETQ. The V segment lost 3 bases and the J segment 1 base; nucleotides outside the gene matches: 1. This chain's CDR3 is CASSSDRGTDTQYF. As DNA, the CDR3 is TGCGCCAGCAGCTCGGACAGGGGCACAGATACGCAGTATTTT.

This rearrangement joins TRBV5-1 to TRBJ2-1; TRBD2 aligns across 10 bases. The germline V gene has CDR1 SGHRS and CDR2 YFSETQ. The CDR3 loop spans 15 amino acids. Unmatched junction bases numbered 4, after V lost 1 base and J lost 6 bases. DNA of the CDR3: TGCGCCAGCAGCTTGCTAGCGGGAGAGGGCAATGAGCAGTTCTTC. Its translation is CASSLLAGEGNEQFF.

The genes are TRBV27 and TRBJ1-5; D uncertain. Germline V gene lookup returns CDR1 MNHEY and CDR2 SMNVEV (reference sequence). The V end was cut by 8 bases, the J end by 3 bases, with 11 bases between. This CDR3 spans 13 amino acids. CDR3 sequence (DNA): TGTGCCAGCGCGTCCGGTTACAATCAGCCCCAGCATTTT. Protein: CASASGYNQPQHF.

The chain carries TRBV20-1 and TRBJ2-7; 14 nucleotides match TRBD2. The junction had 7 bases not matched to a gene; V was cut back by 3 bases and J by 6 bases. Looked up from germline, CDR1 is DFQATT and CDR2 is SNEGSKA (reference sequence). CDR3 length equals 15 residues. CDR3 amino acids: CSASPPGLAGAEQYF. The CDR3 DNA sequence: TGCAGTGCTAGTCCACCGGGACTAGCGGGAGCCGAGCAGTACTTC.

V gene TRBV27 combines with J gene TRBJ2-7, with TRBD2 as a possible D gene (5 bases). The CDR3 loop spans 14 amino acids. CDR1 and CDR2 (germline): MNHEY, SMNVEV (reference sequence). V was shortened by 2 bases and J by 1 base, with 9 bases between the two germline ends. CDR3 in amino acids: CASSLSTSSYEQYF. The CDR3 coding sequence is TGTGCCAGCAGTTTAAGTACTAGTTCCTACGAGCAGTACTTC.

This clone was seen a single time. This rearrangement joins TRBV24-1 to TRBJ1-1; 10 bases are shared with TRBD1. The CDR3 contains 15 residues. Trimming cost V 3 bases and J 7 bases; bases outside gene matches: 7. The V gene's germline CDR1 is KGHDR and CDR2 SFDVKD. CDR3 in amino acids: CATSDGGQGLNEAFF. In nucleotides, the CDR3 is TGTGCCACCAGTGATGGGGGACAGGGGTTGAATGAAGCTTTCTTT.

The rearrangement uses TRBV29-1 and TRBJ1-4, with 12 bases fitting TRBD1. The germline CDR1 and CDR2 sequences are SQVTM and ANQGSEA. The length of the CDR3 is 16 residues. Trimming cost V 4 bases and J 8 bases; bases outside gene matches: 11. CDR3 in amino acids: CSVGGQGASTPEKLFF. The CDR3 DNA follows: TGCAGCGTTGGGGGACAGGGGGCCTCAACCCCCGAAAAACTGTTTTTT.

The V call is TRBV27, the J call TRBJ1-5; tentatively, D is TRBD1 (6 bases). The CDR3 length is 16 residues. The V gene's germline CDR1 is MNHEY and CDR2 SMNVEV (reference sequence). The V end lost 5 bases, the J end lost 2 bases, and 16 bases lay between the germline ends. The CDR3 is CASSPTWTVGNQPQHF. The CDR3 DNA is TGTGCCAGCAGTCCGACCTGGACAGTCGGCAATCAGCCCCAGCATTTT.

A remark on this clone: The sample holds other DNA sequences that translate to the same CDR3. V is TRBV27 and J is TRBJ2-7; TRBD2 matches 10 bases. The CDR3 length is 14 residues. CDR1 is MNHEY and CDR2 is SMNVEV in the germline V gene (reference sequence). V was clipped by 3 bases and J by 2 bases; unmatched bases: 1. DNA of the CDR3: TGTGCCAGCAGTTTCCTAGCGGGAGCCTACGAGCAGTACTTC. It is translated as CASSFLAGAYEQYF.